The following is a T cell receptor (beta chain) sequence with its context. The sample belongs to a study of blood T cell repertoires in COVID-19. Whole-study context: From the United States, Italy and Spain came samples of acute and convalescent COVID-19. PBMCs, B-cell-depleted T cells, or T cells were the source of the cDNA or gDNA that made up the material.

J gave up 7 bases and V 0 bases, and 7 bases lay outside the gene matches. The V gene's germline CDR1 is SGDLS and CDR2 YYNGEE. The CDR3 loop spans 15 amino acids. Original data processing: Nucleated cell number was recorded as an estimate derived from reference gene primer amplification. The protocol was immunoSEQ multiplex PCR, while the TCRdb copy is restricted to in-frame clones and leaves out a portion. D and trimming come from the DNA, and the V and J calls and clone size come from that table. The sample holds roughly 250,000 clones, about 80% seen once. The clonotype originates from a human donor in a cohort sampled during active COVID-19. Sequencing used peripheral blood. The V gene is TRBV9, the J gene TRBJ2-1; 7 nucleotides agree with TRBD2. CDR3 sequence (DNA): TGTGCCAGCAGCGTAGGGGGGAGGGCCGTTAATGAGCAGTTCTTC. The encoded protein is CASSVGGRAVNEQFF.